The 20 T cell receptor beta chains presented below share a single source sample, sequenced in a study of blood T cell repertoires in COVID-19. Using immunoSEQ multiplex PCR, the repertoire was profiled, and TCRdb retains in-frame clones only, with some absent. This table holds approximately 200,000 clones, 70% to 90% found once. Sequencing was done on a sample of peripheral blood. These TCRs come from a person aged 70 to 80 with COVID-19, enrolled during active disease.

This clone was observed a handful of times. The CDR3 loop reads CASSYQVWTEAFF. The CDR3 bases are TGTGCCAGCAGTTATCAGGTGTGGACTGAAGCTTTCTTT. The chain combines TRBV6-5 with TRBJ1-1; no definite D call. The germline V and J ends were trimmed by 3 bases and 5 bases, with 10 bases remaining between them. From germline, CDR1 is MNHEY and CDR2 SVGAGI. There are 13 residues in the CDR3.

In nucleotides, the CDR3 is TGTGCCAGCAGTGGCCCAGGAGGGGCCGAGCAGTACTTC. Its protein product is CASSGPGGAEQYF. The J gene is TRBJ2-7, the V gene TRBV2, with D maybe TRBD2 (6 bases). This CDR3 region has 13 residues. In germline, CDR1 is SNHLY, CDR2 FYNNEI. V was clipped by 4 bases and J by 6 bases, with 13 bases between them.

This clone was counted only a few times. V is TRBV7-9 and J is TRBJ1-2, with 10 bases aligning to TRBD1. Trimming removed 0 bases from V and 3 bases from J; junction bases left unmatched: 1. Germline lookup yields CDR1 SEHNR and CDR2 FQNEAQ (reference sequence). The CDR3 extends over 15 amino acids. The chain's CDR3 is CASSLAGTGDYGYTF. CDR3 DNA sequence: TGTGCCAGCAGCTTAGCGGGGACAGGGGACTATGGCTACACCTTC.

The chain joins TRBV9 to TRBJ2-3; 12 positions agree with TRBD2. This CDR3 comprises 15 residues. Losses at the gene ends were 4 bases for V and 5 bases for J; bases not matched to a gene: 5. Germline lookup yields CDR1 SGDLS and CDR2 YYNGEE. CDR3 protein: CASSPRLAGVDTQYF. CDR3 nucleotides: TGTGCCAGCAGCCCAAGACTAGCGGGAGTAGATACGCAGTATTTT.

The chain links TRBV9 to TRBJ2-3, with 10 bases matching TRBD2. The J segment lost 6 bases and the V segment lost 1 base, leaving 14 bases of the junction unmatched. This CDR3 region has 18 residues. The germline gives CDR1 SGDLS, CDR2 YYNGEE. The CDR3 here is CASSVWANTGLASDTQYF. The CDR3 region has the DNA TGTGCCAGCAGCGTATGGGCGAATACGGGACTAGCGTCCGATACGCAGTATTTT.

This chain joins TRBV10-1 and TRBJ1-4; TRBD1 aligns across 8 bases. With 11 bases clipped from V and 8 bases from J, the junction kept 10 bases outside the gene matches. This CDR3 has 13 residues. CDR1 and CDR2 from the germline V gene are WNHNN and SYGVQD (reference sequence). CDR3: CASQDREGEKLFF. As DNA, the CDR3 is TGCGCCTCCCAGGACAGGGAAGGCGAAAAACTGTTTTTT.

V usage is TRBV29-1 and J usage is TRBJ2-7; D call uncertain. The germline V gene encodes CDR1 SQVTM and CDR2 ANQGSEA. The CDR3 is made up of 12 amino acids. V gave up 7 bases and J gave up 2 bases, with 12 bases separating them. DNA for the CDR3: TGCAGCGCTTCAGACTCCACCTACGAGCAGTACTTC. Translating gives CSASDSTYEQYF.

The chain joins TRBV28 to TRBJ2-2; the D is unclear. The length of the CDR3 is 13 residues. Trimming removed 10 bases from V and 0 bases from J, with 9 bases in between. CDR1 is MDHEN, CDR2 SYDVKM, per germline. The CDR3 coding sequence is TGTGCCATGGGCAGCTCGAACACCGGGGAGCTGTTTTTT. This encodes CAMGSSNTGELFF. Variable domain in full (rest from reference TRBV28 and TRBJ2-2): DVKVTQSSRYLVKRTGEKVFLECVQDMDHENMFWYRQDPGLGLRLIYFSYDVKMKEKGDIPEGYSVSREKKERFSLILESASTNQTSMYLCAMGSSNTGELFFGEGSRLTVL.

A single count supports this clone. The chain is built from TRBV15 and TRBJ1-5; D is possibly TRBD1 (6 bases). V shed 0 bases and J shed 2 bases, with 11 bases lying between them. CDR1 is LNHNV, CDR2 YYDKDF, per germline (reference sequence). This CDR3 comprises 16 residues. CDR3 nucleotides: TGTGCCACCAGCAGAGAAGCAGGGGTTGGCAATCAGCCCCAGCATTTT. Translation: CATSREAGVGNQPQHF.

The chain joins TRBV7-9 to TRBJ2-2; TRBD1 agrees at 10 bases. CDR1 SEHNR and CDR2 FQNEAQ come from the germline V gene (reference sequence). This CDR3 has 16 amino acids. The V and J ends lost 1 base and 6 bases, in that order; junction bases with no gene match: 5. The CDR3 DNA follows: TGTGCCAGCAGCTTAGGGTGGGACAGGGGCCCCGGGGAGCTGTTTTTT. It encodes CASSLGWDRGPGELFF.

V is TRBV19 and J is TRBJ1-3; 7 bases fit TRBD1. The CDR3 has 16 amino acids. Germline loops: CDR1 LNHDA, CDR2 SQIVND (reference sequence). V trimming: 3 bases; J trimming: 0 bases; junction bases outside the gene matches: 5. The chain's CDR3 is CASSMADRNSGNTIYF. In nucleotides, the CDR3 is TGTGCCAGTAGTATGGCGGACAGGAACTCTGGAAACACCATATATTTT.

This clone showed up just a few times. The rearrangement joins TRBV28 to TRBJ2-3; TRBD1 might be the D (5 bases). Trimming left V 8 bases short and J 1 base short, with 13 bases between. CDR3 length: 14 amino acids. The germline gives CDR1 MDHEN, CDR2 SYDVKM. As DNA, the CDR3 is TGTGCCAGCGGTACAGGAGAGGGCACAGATACGCAGTATTTT. Protein: CASGTGEGTDTQYF.

The chain joins TRBV2 to TRBJ1-3; 10 nucleotides agree with TRBD1. The ends lost 8 bases at V and 11 bases at J; junction bases unmatched: 9. The CDR3 loop spans 13 amino acids. CDR1 and CDR2 from the germline V gene are SNHLY and FYNNEI. CDR3 DNA sequence: TGTGCCAGCGCCACGGGACAGGGGTTCGCCATATATTTT. It codes for CASATGQGFAIYF.

This sequence joins TRBV5-1 and TRBJ2-2, with 11 bases identical to TRBD1. Germline CDR1 reads SGHRS; CDR2 reads YFSETQ. The CDR3 is made up of 15 amino acids. With V trimmed by 5 bases and J by 6 bases, 6 bases remained unmatched. CDR3 coding DNA: TGCGCCAGCAGTCGGGACAGGGGGACCCCCGGGGAGCTGTTTTTT. It yields the protein CASSRDRGTPGELFF. The entire variable domain, with the rest obtained from reference TRBV5-1 and TRBJ2-2, is as follows: KAGVTQTPRYLIKTRGQQVTLSCSPISGHRSVSWYQQTPGQGLQFLFEYFSETQRNKGNFPGRFSGRQFSNSRSEMNVSTLELGDSALYLCASSRDRGTPGELFFGEGSRLTVL.

This chain connects TRBV6-1 to TRBJ1-2; 8 nucleotides agree with TRBD1. The CDR3 covers 13 residues. After removal of 3 bases from V and 6 bases from J, the junction contained 3 bases not matched to a gene. In germline, CDR1 is MNHNS, CDR2 SASEGT. DNA for the CDR3: TGTGCCAGCAGTGAGGCAGGGGGCAATGGCTACACCTTC. It codes for CASSEAGGNGYTF.

The V gene is TRBV18, the J gene TRBJ2-3; 11 bases map to TRBD2. CDR3 length equals 15 residues. The ends lost 1 base at V and 5 bases at J; junction bases unmatched: 2. Germline V CDR1 and CDR2: KGHSH, LQKENI. The chain's CDR3 is CASSPLAGGQDTQYF. Written as DNA, the CDR3 is TGTGCCAGCTCACCACTAGCGGGAGGGCAAGATACGCAGTATTTT.

The J gene is TRBJ2-3, the V gene TRBV4-3; TRBD1 agrees at 7 bases. This CDR3 spans 15 amino acids. Trimming removed 2 bases from V and 6 bases from J; junction bases left unmatched: 8. The V gene's germline CDR1 is LGHNA and CDR2 YSLEER. The CDR3 coding sequence is TGCGCCAGCAGCCAATACAGGGGCTTTGAGGATACGCAGTATTTT. Encoded protein: CASSQYRGFEDTQYF.

The gene calls are TRBV28 and TRBJ2-3; tentatively, D is TRBD1 (5 bases). The CDR3 loop spans 15 amino acids. The germline V and J ends were trimmed by 3 bases and 0 bases, with 10 bases remaining between them. Germline V gives CDR1 MDHEN, CDR2 SYDVKM. The CDR3: CASSFGAASTDTQYF. The CDR3 region has the DNA TGTGCCAGCAGTTTTGGGGCAGCTAGCACAGATACGCAGTATTTT.

This clone was counted a single time. V is TRBV9 and J is TRBJ2-2; D remains ambiguous. Trimming cost V 2 bases and J 1 base, with 3 bases left between them. The CDR3 covers 13 residues. Germline CDR1 reads SGDLS; CDR2 reads YYNGEE. The CDR3 coding sequence is TGTGCCAGCAGCGTCCGGAACACCGGGGAGCTGTTTTTT. This codes for CASSVRNTGELFF.

The genes are TRBV19 and TRBJ1-2; D ambiguous. The V gene's germline CDR1 is LNHDA and CDR2 SQIVND (reference sequence). The CDR3 length is 13 residues. Deletions cut 0 bases from V and 4 bases from J, with 6 bases between. The CDR3: CASSIDRVYGYTF. The CDR3 region has the DNA TGTGCCAGTAGTATAGACCGGGTCTATGGCTACACCTTC.